This TCR beta chain was documented in a study of regulatory T cells in long-lasting Graves disease. Time point reported: newly diagnosed GD, antithyroid drugs for less than 3 months. The TCR library was prepared using RNA isolated from PBMCs. Patients came from an endocrinology department in Xi'an, China. The peripheral blood volume drawn was 8.5 to 9 milliliters, and it was collected into EDTA tubes. Arm-PCR of CDR3 regions and iRepertoire HTBI primers were the basis on which TCR beta libraries were built. Using its own MiXCR run on the multiplex PCR reads, TCRdb lists one record per CDR3 protein. The data show around 250,000 distinct CDR3 sequences, 15% to 20% seen once. This clonotype was seen repeatedly, ten times or more. The clonotype comes from a female donor with Graves disease. The source was peripheral blood mononuclear cells (PBMCs), collected at new diagnosis, from a patient treated with antithyroid drugs.

CDR3 amino acids: CAISEMGQGTDTQYF. CDR3 sequence (DNA): TGTGCCATCAGTGAAATGGGACAGGGAACAGATACGCAGTATTTT. This chain uses TRBV10-3 with TRBJ2-3, with 9 nucleotides matching TRBD1. The germline CDR1 and CDR2 sequences are ENHRY and SYGVKD. V dropped 3 bases and J dropped 3; count of bases not matched to a gene: 4. CDR3 length: 15 amino acids.